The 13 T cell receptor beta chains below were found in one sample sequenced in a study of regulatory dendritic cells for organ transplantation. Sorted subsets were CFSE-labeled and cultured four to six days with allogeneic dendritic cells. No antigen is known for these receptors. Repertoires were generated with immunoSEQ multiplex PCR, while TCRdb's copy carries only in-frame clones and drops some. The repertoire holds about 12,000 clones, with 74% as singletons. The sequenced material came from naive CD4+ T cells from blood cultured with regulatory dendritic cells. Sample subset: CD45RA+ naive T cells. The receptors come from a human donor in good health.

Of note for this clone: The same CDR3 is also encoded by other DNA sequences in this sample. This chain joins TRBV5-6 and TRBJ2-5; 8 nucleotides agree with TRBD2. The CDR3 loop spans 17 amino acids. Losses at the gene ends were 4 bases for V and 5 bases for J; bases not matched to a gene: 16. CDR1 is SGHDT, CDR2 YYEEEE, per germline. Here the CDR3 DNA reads TGTGCCAGCAGCCCCCGAGGAAGTGGGACTAGACGTGAGACCCAGTACTTC. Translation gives CASSPRGSGTRRETQYF.

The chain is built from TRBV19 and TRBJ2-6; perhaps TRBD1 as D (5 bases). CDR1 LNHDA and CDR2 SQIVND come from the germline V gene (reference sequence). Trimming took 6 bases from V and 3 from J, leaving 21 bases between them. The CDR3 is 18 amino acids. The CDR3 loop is CASSKRLDTIFGANVLTF. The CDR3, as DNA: TGTGCCAGTAGCAAACGGCTGGACACCATTTTTGGGGCCAACGTCCTGACTTTC.

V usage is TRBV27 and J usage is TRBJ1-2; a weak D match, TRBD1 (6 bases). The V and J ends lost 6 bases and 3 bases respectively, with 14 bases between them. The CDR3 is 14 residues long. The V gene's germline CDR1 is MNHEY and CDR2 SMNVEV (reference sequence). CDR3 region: CASRIGGGYYGYTF. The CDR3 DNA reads TGTGCCAGCAGGATAGGGGGTGGGTACTATGGCTACACCTTC.

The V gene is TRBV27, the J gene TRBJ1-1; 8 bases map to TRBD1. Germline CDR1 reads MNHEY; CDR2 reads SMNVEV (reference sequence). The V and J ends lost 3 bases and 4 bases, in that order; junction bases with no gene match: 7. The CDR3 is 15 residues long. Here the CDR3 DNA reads TGTGCCAGCAGTTTCGACAGGGGAAGAATCACTGAAGCTTTCTTT. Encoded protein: CASSFDRGRITEAFF.

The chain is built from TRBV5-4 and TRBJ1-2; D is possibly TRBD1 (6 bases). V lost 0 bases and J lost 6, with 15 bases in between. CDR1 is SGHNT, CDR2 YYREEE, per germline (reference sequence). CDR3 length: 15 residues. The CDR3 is CASSLALGARNGYTF. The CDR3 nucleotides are TGTGCCAGCAGCTTGGCCTTGGGGGCGCGGAATGGCTACACCTTC.

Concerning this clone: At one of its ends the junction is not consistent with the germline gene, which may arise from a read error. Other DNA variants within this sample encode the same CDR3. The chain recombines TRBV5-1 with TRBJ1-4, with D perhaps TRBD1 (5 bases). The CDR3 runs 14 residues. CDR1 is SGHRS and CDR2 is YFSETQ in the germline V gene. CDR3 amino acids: CASSYSGLNEKLFF. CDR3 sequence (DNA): TGCGCCAGTAGCTACTCGGGACTTAATGAAAAACTGTTTTTT.

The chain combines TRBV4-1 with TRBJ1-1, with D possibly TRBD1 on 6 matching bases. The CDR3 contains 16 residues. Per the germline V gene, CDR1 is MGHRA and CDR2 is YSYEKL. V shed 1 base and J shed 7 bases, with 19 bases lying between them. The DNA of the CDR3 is TGCGCCAGCAGCCAAGGGTGGGGGGGCAGGGTTGATGAAGCTTTCTTT. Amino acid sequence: CASSQGWGGRVDEAFF.

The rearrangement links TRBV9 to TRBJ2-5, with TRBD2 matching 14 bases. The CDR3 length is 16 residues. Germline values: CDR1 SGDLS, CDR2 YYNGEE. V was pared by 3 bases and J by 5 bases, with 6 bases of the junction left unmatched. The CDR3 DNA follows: TGTGCCAGCAGCGATAGACTAGCGGGGGGGATGGAGACCCAGTACTTC. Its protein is CASSDRLAGGMETQYF.

Written as DNA, the CDR3 is TGTGCCAGCAGCCTTCGAGACAGGGGGTCGTCCTACGAGCAGTACTTC. Translated: CASSLRDRGSSYEQYF. The chain combines TRBV9 with TRBJ2-7; 9 bases are a match to TRBD1. The CDR3 totals 16 residues. In germline, CDR1 is SGDLS, CDR2 YYNGEE. The ends lost 4 bases at V and 1 base at J; junction bases unmatched: 9.

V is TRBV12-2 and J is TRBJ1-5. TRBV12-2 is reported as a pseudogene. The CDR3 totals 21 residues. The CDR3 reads CASRFPAGGGGLFYSNQPQHF. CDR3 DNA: TGTGCAAGTCGCTTCCCCGCGGGAGGGGGCGGACTTTTCTATAGCAATCAGCCCCAGCATTTT.

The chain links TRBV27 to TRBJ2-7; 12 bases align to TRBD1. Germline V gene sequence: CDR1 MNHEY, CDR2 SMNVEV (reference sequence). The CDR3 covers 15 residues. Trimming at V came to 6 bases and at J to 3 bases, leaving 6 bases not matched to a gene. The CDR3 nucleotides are TGTGCCAGCAGGCGGGACAGGGGGCAAGGCTACGAGCAGTACTTC. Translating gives CASRRDRGQGYEQYF.

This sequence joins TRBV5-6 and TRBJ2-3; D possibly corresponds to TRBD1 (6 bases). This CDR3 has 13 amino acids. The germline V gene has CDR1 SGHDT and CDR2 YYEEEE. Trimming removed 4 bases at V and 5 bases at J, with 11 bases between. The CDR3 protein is CASSGIGGDTQYF. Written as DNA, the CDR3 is TGTGCCAGCAGCGGGATAGGGGGAGATACGCAGTATTTT.

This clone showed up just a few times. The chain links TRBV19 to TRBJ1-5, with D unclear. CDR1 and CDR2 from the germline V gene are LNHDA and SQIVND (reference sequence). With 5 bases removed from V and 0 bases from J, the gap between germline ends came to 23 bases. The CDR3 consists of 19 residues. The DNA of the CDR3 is TGTGCCAGTAGTTCCCGCCCCCTGGAGGCCAAGTATAGCAATCAGCCCCAGCATTTT. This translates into CASSSRPLEAKYSNQPQHF.